This TCR beta chain stems from a study of blood T cell repertoires in COVID-19. Study-wide background: Samples came from the United States, Italy and Spain, spanning acute and convalescent COVID-19.

The CDR3 totals 17 residues. V was clipped by 4 bases and J by 5 bases, with 23 bases between them. Germline CDR1 is MDHEN and CDR2 is SYDVKM. This table comes from immunoSEQ multiplex PCR, and its TCRdb copy is limited to in-frame clones, with some not included. The data hold roughly 670,000 clones, with about nine tenths observed a single time. The chain joins TRBV28 to TRBJ1-2, with D possibly matching TRBD1 (5 bases). This sequence was found in a woman aged 18 to 35 with acute or convalescent COVID-19. Sequencing was carried out using peripheral blood. CDR3 in DNA: TGTGCCAGCAGTTCCCCGCGTAGTGTCAGGGATCGGTATGGCTACACCTTC. Protein sequence: CASSSPRSVRDRYGYTF.